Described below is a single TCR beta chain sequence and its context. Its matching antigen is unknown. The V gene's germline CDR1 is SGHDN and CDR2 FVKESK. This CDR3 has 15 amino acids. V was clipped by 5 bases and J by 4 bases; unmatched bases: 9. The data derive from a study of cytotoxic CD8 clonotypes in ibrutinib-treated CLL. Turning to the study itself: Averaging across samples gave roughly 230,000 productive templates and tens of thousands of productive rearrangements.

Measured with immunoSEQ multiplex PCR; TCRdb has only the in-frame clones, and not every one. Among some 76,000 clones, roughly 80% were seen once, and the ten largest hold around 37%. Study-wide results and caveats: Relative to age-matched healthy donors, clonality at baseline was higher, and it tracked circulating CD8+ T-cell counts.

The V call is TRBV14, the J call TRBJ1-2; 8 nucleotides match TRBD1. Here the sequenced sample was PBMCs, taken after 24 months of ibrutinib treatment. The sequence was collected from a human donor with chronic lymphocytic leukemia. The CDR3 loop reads CASSVGRTGTYGYTF. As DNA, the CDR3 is TGTGCCAGCAGCGTAGGGAGGACAGGGACCTATGGCTACACCTTC. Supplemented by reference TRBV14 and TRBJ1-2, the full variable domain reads EAGVTQFPSHSVIEKGQTVTLRCDPISGHDNLYWYRRVMGKEIKFLLHFVKESKQDESGMPNNRFLAERTGGTYSTLKVQPAELEDSGVYFCASSVGRTGTYGYTFGSGTRLTVV.